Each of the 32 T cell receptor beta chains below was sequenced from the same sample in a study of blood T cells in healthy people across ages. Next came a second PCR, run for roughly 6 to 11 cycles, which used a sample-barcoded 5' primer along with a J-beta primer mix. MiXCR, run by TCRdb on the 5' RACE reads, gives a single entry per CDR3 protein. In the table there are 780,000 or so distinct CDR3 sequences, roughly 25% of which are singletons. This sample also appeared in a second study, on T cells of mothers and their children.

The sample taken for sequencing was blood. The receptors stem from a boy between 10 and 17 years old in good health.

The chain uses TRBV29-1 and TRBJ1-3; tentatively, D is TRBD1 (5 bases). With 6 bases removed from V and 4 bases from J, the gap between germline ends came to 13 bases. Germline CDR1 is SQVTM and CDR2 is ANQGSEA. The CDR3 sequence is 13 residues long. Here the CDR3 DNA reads TGCAGCGTGGAGACAGCTTTCGGAAACACCATATATTTT. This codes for CSVETAFGNTIYF.

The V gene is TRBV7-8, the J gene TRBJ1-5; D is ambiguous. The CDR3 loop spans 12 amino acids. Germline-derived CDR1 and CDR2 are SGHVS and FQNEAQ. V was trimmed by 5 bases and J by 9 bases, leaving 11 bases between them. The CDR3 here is CASSLLEGPQHF. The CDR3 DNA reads TGTGCCAGCAGCCTACTCGAGGGGCCCCAGCATTTT.

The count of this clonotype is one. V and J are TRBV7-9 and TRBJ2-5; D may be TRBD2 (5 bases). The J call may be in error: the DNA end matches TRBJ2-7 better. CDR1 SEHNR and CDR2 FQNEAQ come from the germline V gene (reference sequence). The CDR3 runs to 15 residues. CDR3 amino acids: CASSLGEGLYYEQYF. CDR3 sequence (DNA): TGTGCCAGCAGCTTAGGAGAGGGATTGTACTACGAGCAGTACTTC.

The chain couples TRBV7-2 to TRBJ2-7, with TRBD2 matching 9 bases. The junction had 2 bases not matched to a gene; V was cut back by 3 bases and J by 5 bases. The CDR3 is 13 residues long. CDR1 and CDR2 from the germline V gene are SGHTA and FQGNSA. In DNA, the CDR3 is TGTGCCAGCAGCTTTAGCGGGAGAAACGAGCAGTACTTC. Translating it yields CASSFSGRNEQYF.

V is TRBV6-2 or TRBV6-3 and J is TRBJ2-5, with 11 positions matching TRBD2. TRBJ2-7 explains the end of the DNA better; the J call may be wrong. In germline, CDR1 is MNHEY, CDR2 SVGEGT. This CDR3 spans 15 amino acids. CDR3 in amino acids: CASMDPGLAVYEQYF. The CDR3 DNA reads TGTGCCAGCATGGACCCGGGACTAGCGGTCTACGAGCAGTACTTC.

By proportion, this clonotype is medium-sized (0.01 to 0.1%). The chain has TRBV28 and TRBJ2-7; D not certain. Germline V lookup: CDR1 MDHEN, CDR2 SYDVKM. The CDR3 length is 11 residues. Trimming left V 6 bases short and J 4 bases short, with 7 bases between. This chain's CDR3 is CASSLGYEQYF. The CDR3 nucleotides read TGTGCCAGCAGCTTAGGTTACGAGCAGTACTTC.

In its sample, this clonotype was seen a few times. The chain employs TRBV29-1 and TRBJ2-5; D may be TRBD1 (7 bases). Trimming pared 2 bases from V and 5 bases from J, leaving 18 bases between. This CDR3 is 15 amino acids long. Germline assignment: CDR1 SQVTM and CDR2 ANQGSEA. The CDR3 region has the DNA TGCAGCGTTGAATTGGAGGGGGCTCTTGCGGAGACCCAGTACTTC. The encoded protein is CSVELEGALAETQYF.

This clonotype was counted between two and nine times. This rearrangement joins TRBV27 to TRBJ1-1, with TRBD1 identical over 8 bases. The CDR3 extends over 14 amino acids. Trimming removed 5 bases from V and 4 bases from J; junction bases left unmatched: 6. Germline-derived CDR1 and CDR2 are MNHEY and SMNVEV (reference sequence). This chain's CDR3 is CASSVRGLSTEAFF. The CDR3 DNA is TGTGCCAGCAGTGTCAGGGGGCTGAGCACTGAAGCTTTCTTT.

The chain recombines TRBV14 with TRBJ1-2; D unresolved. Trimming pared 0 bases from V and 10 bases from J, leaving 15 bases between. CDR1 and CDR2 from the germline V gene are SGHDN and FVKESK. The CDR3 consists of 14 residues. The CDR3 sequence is CASSQDLGGDTYTF. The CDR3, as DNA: TGTGCCAGCAGCCAAGATTTAGGTGGTGACACCTACACCTTC.

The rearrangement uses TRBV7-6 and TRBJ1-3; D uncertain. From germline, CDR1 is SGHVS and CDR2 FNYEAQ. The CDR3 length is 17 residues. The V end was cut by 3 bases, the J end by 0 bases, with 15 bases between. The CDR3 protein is CASSLSVRRSSGNTIYF. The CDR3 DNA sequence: TGTGCCAGCAGCTTGTCGGTTCGGAGGAGCTCTGGAAACACCATATATTTT.

The CDR3 DNA reads TGTGCCAGCAATATTTCAGGGGGTAATTCACCCCTCCACTTT. It is translated as CASNISGGNSPLHF. The chain recombines TRBV6-1 with TRBJ1-6; 7 bases agree with TRBD1. Losses at the gene ends were 7 bases for V and 6 bases for J; bases not matched to a gene: 6. Per the germline V gene, CDR1 is MNHNS and CDR2 is SASEGT. The CDR3 covers 14 residues.

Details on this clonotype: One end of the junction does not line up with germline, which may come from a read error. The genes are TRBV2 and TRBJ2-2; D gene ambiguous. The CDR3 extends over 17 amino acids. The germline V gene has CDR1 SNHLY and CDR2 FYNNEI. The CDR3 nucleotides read TGTGCCAGCAGGGCTGAATGGCCGGGTCCGAACGCCGGGGAGCTGTTTTTT. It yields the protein CASRAEWPGPNAGELFF.

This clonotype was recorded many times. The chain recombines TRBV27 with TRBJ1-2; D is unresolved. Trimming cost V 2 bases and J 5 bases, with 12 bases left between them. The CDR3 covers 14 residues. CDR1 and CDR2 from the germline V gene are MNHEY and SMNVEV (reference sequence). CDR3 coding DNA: TGTGCCAGCAGTTTAAACGGCCCGGGATATGGCTACACCTTC. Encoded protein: CASSLNGPGYGYTF.

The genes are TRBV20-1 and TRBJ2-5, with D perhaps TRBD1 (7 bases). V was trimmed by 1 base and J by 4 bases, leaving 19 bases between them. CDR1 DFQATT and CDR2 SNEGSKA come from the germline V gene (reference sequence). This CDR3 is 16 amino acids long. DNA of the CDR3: TGCAGTGCTAGAGGGGTTCAGGGGGGATTCGGAGAGACCCAGTACTTC. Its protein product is CSARGVQGGFGETQYF.

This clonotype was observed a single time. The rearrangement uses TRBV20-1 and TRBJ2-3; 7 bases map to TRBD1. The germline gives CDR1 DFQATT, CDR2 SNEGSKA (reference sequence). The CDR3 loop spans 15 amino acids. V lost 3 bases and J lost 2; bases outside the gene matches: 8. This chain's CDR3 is CSARIGQGDTDTQYF. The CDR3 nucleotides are TGCAGTGCTAGGATTGGTCAGGGGGACACAGATACGCAGTATTTT.

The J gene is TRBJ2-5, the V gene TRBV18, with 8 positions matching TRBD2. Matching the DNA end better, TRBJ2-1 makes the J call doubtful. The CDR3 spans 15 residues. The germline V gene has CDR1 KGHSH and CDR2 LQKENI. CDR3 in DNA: TGTGCCAGCTCGCAGACTAGCGAGCATTACAATGAGCAGTTCTTC. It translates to CASSQTSEHYNEQFF.

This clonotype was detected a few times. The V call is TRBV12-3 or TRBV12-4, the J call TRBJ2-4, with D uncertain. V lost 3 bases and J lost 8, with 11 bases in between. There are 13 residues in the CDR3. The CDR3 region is CASSFTGDHIQYF. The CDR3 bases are TGTGCCAGCAGTTTCACCGGAGATCACATTCAGTACTTC.

CDR3 in amino acids: CASSLGAQEADTEAFF. CDR3 nucleotide sequence: TGTGCCAGCAGCTTGGGGGCCCAGGAGGCGGACACTGAAGCTTTCTTT. V usage is TRBV5-6 and J usage is TRBJ1-1; D not certain. V was clipped by 0 bases and J by 3 bases, with 15 bases between them. Germline V gives CDR1 SGHDT, CDR2 YYEEEE. CDR3 length: 16 amino acids. Supplemented by reference TRBV5-6 and TRBJ1-1, the full variable domain reads DAGVTQSPTHLIKTRGQQVTLRCSPKSGHDTVSWYQQALGQGPQFIFQYYEEEERQRGNFPDRFSGHQFPNYSSELNVNALLLGDSALYLCASSLGAQEADTEAFFGQGTRLTVV.

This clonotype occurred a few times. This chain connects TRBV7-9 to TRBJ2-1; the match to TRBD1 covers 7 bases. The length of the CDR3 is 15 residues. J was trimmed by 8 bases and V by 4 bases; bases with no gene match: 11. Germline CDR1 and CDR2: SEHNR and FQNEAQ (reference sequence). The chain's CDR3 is CASSSPDRYSDEQFF. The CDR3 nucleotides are TGTGCCAGCAGCTCACCGGACAGGTATAGCGATGAGCAGTTCTTC.

CDR3 nucleotides: TGCGCCAGCAGCCCGGGACTAGCGGAGGAGCAGTACTTC. It is translated as CASSPGLAEEQYF. V gene TRBV4-1 combines with J gene TRBJ2-7, with 11 bases that match TRBD2. The germline CDR1 and CDR2 sequences are MGHRA and YSYEKL. The length of the CDR3 is 13 residues. Unmatched junction bases numbered 3, after V lost 4 bases and J lost 7 bases.

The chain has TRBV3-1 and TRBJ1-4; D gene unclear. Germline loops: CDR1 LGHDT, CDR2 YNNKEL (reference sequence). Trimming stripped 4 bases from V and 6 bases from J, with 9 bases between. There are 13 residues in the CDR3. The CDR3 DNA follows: TGTGCCAGCAGCCTCGCCCTTTATGAAAAACTGTTTTTT. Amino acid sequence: CASSLALYEKLFF.

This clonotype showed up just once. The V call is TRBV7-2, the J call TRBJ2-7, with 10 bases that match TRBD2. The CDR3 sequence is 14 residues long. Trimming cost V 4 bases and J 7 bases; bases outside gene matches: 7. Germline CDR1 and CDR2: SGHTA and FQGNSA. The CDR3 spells CASSYPGLANEQYF. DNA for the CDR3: TGTGCCAGCAGCTATCCGGGACTAGCGAATGAGCAGTACTTC. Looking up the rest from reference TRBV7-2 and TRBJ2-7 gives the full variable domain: GAGVSQSPSNKVTEKGKDVELRCDPISGHTALYWYRQSLGQGLEFLIYFQGNSAPDKSGLPSDRFSAERTGGSVSTLTIQRTQQEDSAVYLCASSYPGLANEQYFGPGTRLTVT.

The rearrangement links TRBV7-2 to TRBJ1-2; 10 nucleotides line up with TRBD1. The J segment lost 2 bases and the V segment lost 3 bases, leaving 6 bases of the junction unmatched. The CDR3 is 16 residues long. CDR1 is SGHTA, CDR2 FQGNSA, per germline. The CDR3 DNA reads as TGTGCCAGCAGCTTCGGGACAGGGGAACCGAACTATGGCTACACCTTC. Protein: CASSFGTGEPNYGYTF.

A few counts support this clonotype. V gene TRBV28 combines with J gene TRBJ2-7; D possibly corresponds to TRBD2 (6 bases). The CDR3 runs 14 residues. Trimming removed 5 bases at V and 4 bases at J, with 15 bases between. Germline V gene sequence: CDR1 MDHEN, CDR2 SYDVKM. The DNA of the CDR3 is TGTGCCAGCAGTGACCAATTGGAGGGGTACGAGCAGTACTTC. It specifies CASSDQLEGYEQYF.

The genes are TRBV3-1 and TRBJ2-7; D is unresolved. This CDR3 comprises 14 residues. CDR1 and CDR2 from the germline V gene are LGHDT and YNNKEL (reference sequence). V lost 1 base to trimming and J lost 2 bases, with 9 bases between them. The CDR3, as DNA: TGTGCCAGCAGCCAAGCTATCGGAGCCTACGAGCAGTACTTC. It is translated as CASSQAIGAYEQYF.

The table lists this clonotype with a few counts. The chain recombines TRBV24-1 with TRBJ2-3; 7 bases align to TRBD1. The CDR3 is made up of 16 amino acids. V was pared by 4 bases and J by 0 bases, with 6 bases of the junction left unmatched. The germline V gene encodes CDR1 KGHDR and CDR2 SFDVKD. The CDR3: CATSDLEGASTDTQYF. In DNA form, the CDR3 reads TGTGCCACCAGTGACCTAGAGGGGGCTAGCACAGATACGCAGTATTTT.

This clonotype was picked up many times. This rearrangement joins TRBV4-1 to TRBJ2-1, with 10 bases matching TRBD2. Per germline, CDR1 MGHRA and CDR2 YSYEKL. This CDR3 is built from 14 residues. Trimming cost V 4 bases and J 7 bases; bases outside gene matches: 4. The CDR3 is CASSLSGGPNEQFF. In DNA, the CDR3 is TGCGCCAGCAGCCTTAGCGGGGGGCCTAATGAGCAGTTCTTC.

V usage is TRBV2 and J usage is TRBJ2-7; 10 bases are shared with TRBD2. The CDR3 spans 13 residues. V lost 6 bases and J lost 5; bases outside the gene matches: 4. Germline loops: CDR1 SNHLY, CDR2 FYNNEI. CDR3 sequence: CASSGTSVNEQYF. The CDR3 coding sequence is TGTGCCAGCAGCGGGACTAGCGTAAACGAGCAGTACTTC.

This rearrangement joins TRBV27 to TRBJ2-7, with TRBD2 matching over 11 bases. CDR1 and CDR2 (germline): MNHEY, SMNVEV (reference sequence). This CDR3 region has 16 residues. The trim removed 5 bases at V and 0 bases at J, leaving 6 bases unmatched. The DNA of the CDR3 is TGTGCCAGCAGTCCGGGACTAGCGGAAAACTCCTACGAGCAGTACTTC. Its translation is CASSPGLAENSYEQYF.

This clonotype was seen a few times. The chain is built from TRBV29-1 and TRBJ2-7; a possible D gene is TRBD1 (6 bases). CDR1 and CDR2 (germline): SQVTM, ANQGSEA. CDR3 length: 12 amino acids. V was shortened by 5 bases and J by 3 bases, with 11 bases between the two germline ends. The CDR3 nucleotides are TGCAGCGTTTTTCAGGGGCTCTACGAGCAGTACTTC. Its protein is CSVFQGLYEQYF.

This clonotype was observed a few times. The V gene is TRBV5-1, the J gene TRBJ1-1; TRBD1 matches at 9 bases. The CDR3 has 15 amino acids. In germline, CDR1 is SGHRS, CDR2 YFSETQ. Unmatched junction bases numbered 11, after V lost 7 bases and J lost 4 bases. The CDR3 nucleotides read TGCGCCAGCGGCCCCGGACAGGGGTTTTTCACTGAAGCTTTCTTT. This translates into CASGPGQGFFTEAFF.

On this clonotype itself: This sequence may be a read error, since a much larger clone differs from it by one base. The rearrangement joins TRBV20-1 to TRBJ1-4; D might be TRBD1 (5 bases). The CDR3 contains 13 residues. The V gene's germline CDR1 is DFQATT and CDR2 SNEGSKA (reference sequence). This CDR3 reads CGLWRQINEELFF. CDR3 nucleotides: TGCGGACTCTGGAGACAGATTAATGAAGAACTGTTTTTT.